Each of the 6 T cell receptor beta chains below was sequenced from the same sample in a study of brain T cells in children with intractable seizures. The sequenced cases were selected for having the highest brain T cell transcript signatures. Measured with immunoSEQ multiplex PCR; TCRdb has only the in-frame clones, and not every one. The sample yields about 2,000 clones, around 80% seen once. Material: resected brain tissue, obtained at surgery. These receptors came from a girl aged 2-9 years with tuberous sclerosis and intractable seizures.

J is TRBJ1-3 and V is TRBV6-1, with 10 nucleotides matching TRBD1. The CDR3 is made up of 16 amino acids. V trimming: 4 bases; J trimming: 3 bases; junction bases outside the gene matches: 6. Germline CDR1 MNHNS, CDR2 SASEGT. The CDR3 sequence: CASSVGTGEGGNTIYF. The CDR3 nucleotides read TGTGCCAGCAGTGTTGGGACAGGGGAAGGTGGAAACACCATATATTTT.

The gene calls are TRBV4-2 and TRBJ1-1, with 9 bases lining up with TRBD1. CDR3 length: 17 residues. V gave up 1 base and J gave up 4 bases; unmatched junction bases: 10. CDR1 and CDR2 from the germline V gene are LGHNA and YNFKEQ. The CDR3 nucleotides read TGTGCCAGCAGCCAAGTTACAGGGGGCAGAGGGGGCACTGAAGCTTTCTTT. Translating gives CASSQVTGGRGGTEAFF.

This clone was observed a few times. V usage is TRBV10-3 and J usage is TRBJ2-7; D might be TRBD1 (6 bases). Trimming pared 8 bases from V and 2 bases from J, leaving 10 bases between. The V gene's germline CDR1 is ENHRY and CDR2 SYGVKD. The CDR3 totals 12 residues. The CDR3 spells CAIGTKAYEQYF. Written as DNA, the CDR3 is TGTGCCATCGGGACAAAAGCCTACGAGCAGTACTTC.

This chain connects TRBV19 to TRBJ1-5, with unresolved D. CDR1 and CDR2 (germline): LNHDA, SQIVND (reference sequence). V was pared by 0 bases and J by 3 bases, with 6 bases between. The CDR3 extends over 14 amino acids. CDR3 protein: CASSIDSLNQPQHF. The CDR3 DNA reads as TGTGCCAGTAGTATAGACAGCCTCAATCAGCCCCAGCATTTT.

V gene TRBV4-2 combines with J gene TRBJ1-1, with D perhaps matching TRBD1 (5 bases). The germline gives CDR1 LGHNA, CDR2 YNFKEQ. Trimming stripped 2 bases from V and 7 bases from J, with 20 bases between. This CDR3 has 16 residues. The CDR3 DNA follows: TGTGCCAGCAGCCAATTGCGGCAGGGAGTTGGTAATGAAGCTTTCTTT. Translated, it gives CASSQLRQGVGNEAFF.

This clone was seen a few times. The V and J genes are TRBV6-5 and TRBJ1-2; tentative D call: TRBD1 (6 bases). Germline V gives CDR1 MNHEY, CDR2 SVGAGI. CDR3 length: 15 residues. Between the trimmed V and J ends, which lost 4 bases and 8 bases, there was a span of 20 bases. The CDR3: CASSFHPGHQGGYTF. The CDR3 DNA reads TGTGCCAGCAGTTTCCATCCGGGACACCAGGGGGGCTACACCTTC.